One T cell receptor beta chain is described in this entry. CDR1 is MNHEY and CDR2 is SMNVEV in the germline V gene (reference sequence). V lost 4 bases to trimming and J lost 7 bases, with 19 bases between them. The CDR3 length is 15 residues. Membership in each cohort depended on participant-reported clinical history. This record comes from a study of blood T cell repertoires in COVID-19. Study-level information: Samples taken during acute and convalescent COVID-19 were collected in the United States, Italy and Spain.

TCRdb's copy holds only in-frame clones and misses some; the assay was immunoSEQ multiplex PCR. The sample consists of fewer than 20,000 clones, about nine tenths of them appearing once. Material for sequencing was PBMCs or T cells enriched from blood (not recorded which). This receptor was identified in a woman aged 25 to 39 who had recovered from COVID-19. V gene TRBV27 combines with J gene TRBJ1-2, with D tentatively TRBD1 (6 bases). For the CDR3, the DNA is TGTGCCAGCAGTTCCACAGGGTTATTGGGGGTTGGCTACACCTTC. Translated: CASSSTGLLGVGYTF.